This T cell receptor beta chain was found in a study of blood T cell repertoires in COVID-19. Study summary: Both acute and convalescent COVID-19 samples were obtained from the United States, Italy and Spain. Nucleic acid was either cDNA or gDNA, and it came from T cells, B-cell-depleted T cells, or PBMCs.

Everyone who took part was roughly 18 to 89 years old, and they came from about 25 US areas. Cohorts were determined from participant-reported clinical history. Repertoires were generated with immunoSEQ multiplex PCR, while TCRdb's copy carries only in-frame clones and drops some. This table has fewer than 350,000 clones, just over 90% appearing once. Germline V gene sequence: CDR1 LGHNA, CDR2 YNFKEQ. The CDR3 has 13 residues. Trimming stripped 3 bases from V and 2 bases from J, with 7 bases between. The chain uses TRBV4-2 and TRBJ1-1; unclear D gene. The receptor was derived from a woman in her thirties or forties with acute COVID-19. Source material: PBMCs or T cells enriched from blood (not recorded which). The CDR3 region is CASSQGDNTEAFF. CDR3 DNA sequence: TGTGCCAGCAGCCAGGGAGATAACACTGAAGCTTTCTTT.